These T cell receptor beta chains were read from a single sample in a study of blood T cells in healthy people across ages. TCRdb re-called the 5' RACE reads with MiXCR, one entry per CDR3 protein. Of roughly 800,000 distinct CDR3 sequences detected, around a quarter appear once; the ten largest clones hold around 3%. These same records also appear under a second study, on T cells of mothers and their children.

The sample taken for sequencing was blood. These receptor sequences come from a boy aged 10-17 years in good health. CDR3s include the opening cysteine and the closing phenylalanine or tryptophan. A D gene is named only where the DNA matches it firmly. Not every row has a clone size; where given, it reads once, few, many or a size class.

J gene: TRBJ2-2
V gene: TRBV12-3/TRBV12-4
clone size: .
D gene: TRBD2
CDR3 DNA: TGTGCCAGCAGTTTACAGCGGGGGGACACCGGGGAGCTGTTTTTT
CDR3 protein: CASSLQRGDTGELFF

J gene: TRBJ2-1
V gene: TRBV4-1
clone size: few
D gene: .
CDR3 DNA: TGCGCCAGCAGCCAGGGGACGTACAATGAGCAGTTCTTC
CDR3 protein: CASSQGTYNEQFF

J gene: TRBJ1-1
V gene: TRBV7-9
clone size: many
D gene: .
CDR3 DNA: TGTGCCAGCAGCCTCAGCGGGACTTCTAACACTGAAGCCTTCTTT
CDR3 protein: CASSLSGTSNTEAFF

J gene: TRBJ2-1
V gene: TRBV20-1
clone size: .
D gene: TRBD2
CDR3 DNA: TGCAGTGCTAGAGATTCACGAAACGGGGGGGCGGGTGAGCAGTTCTTC
CDR3 protein: CSARDSRNGGAGEQFF

J gene: TRBJ2-4
V gene: TRBV20-1
clone size: .
D gene: .
CDR3 DNA: TGCAGTGCTAAGGAGGGGGGCCAAAACATTCAGTACTTC
CDR3 protein: CSAKEGGQNIQYF

J gene: TRBJ2-7
V gene: TRBV4-1
clone size: .
D gene: TRBD1
CDR3 DNA: TGCGCCAGCAGCCAAGATACCATACGCACAGGGGATTCCTACGAGCAGTACTTC
CDR3 protein: CASSQDTIRTGDSYEQYF

J gene: TRBJ2-5
V gene: TRBV6-5
clone size: .
D gene: TRBD1
CDR3 DNA: TGTGCCAGCAGTAGGACAGGGGGGTACCAAGAGACCCAGTACTTC
CDR3 protein: CASSRTGGYQETQYF

J gene: TRBJ2-2
V gene: TRBV4-1
clone size: .
D gene: TRBD1
CDR3 DNA: TGCACCAGCAGCCCTCGGACAGGATTCACCGGGGAGCTGTTTTTT
CDR3 protein: CTSSPRTGFTGELFF

J gene: TRBJ2-6
V gene: TRBV27
clone size: .
D gene: TRBD1
CDR3 DNA: TGTGCCAGCGGAGGGACAGGGTGGTTAAGTCTGGCTGGGGCCAACGTCCTGACTTTC
CDR3 protein: CASGGTGWLSLAGANVLTF

J gene: TRBJ2-1
V gene: TRBV4-1
clone size: .
D gene: .
CDR3 DNA: TGCGCCAGCAGCCAACACAATGAGCAGTTCTTC
CDR3 protein: CASSQHNEQFF

J gene: TRBJ2-3
V gene: TRBV29-1
clone size: .
D gene: .
CDR3 DNA: TGCAGCGCACGAATACGACTAGTGGGGTCGGATACGCAGTATTTT
CDR3 protein: CSARIRLVGSDTQYF

J gene: TRBJ2-5
V gene: TRBV24-1
clone size: few
D gene: .
CDR3 DNA: TGTGCCACCAGTGGTAGCGAACGGCTGGGGACCCAGTACTTC
CDR3 protein: CATSGSERLGTQYF

J gene: TRBJ1-5
V gene: TRBV19
clone size: .
D gene: TRBD1
CDR3 DNA: TGTGCCAGCATTGGACAGGGCGGTCAGCCCCAGCATTTT
CDR3 protein: CASIGQGGQPQHF

J gene: TRBJ2-1
V gene: TRBV20-1
clone size: .
D gene: TRBD1
CDR3 DNA: TGCAGTGCTAGGAGGTTCGAGGGGGCAGATAATGAGCAGTTCTTC
CDR3 protein: CSARRFEGADNEQFF